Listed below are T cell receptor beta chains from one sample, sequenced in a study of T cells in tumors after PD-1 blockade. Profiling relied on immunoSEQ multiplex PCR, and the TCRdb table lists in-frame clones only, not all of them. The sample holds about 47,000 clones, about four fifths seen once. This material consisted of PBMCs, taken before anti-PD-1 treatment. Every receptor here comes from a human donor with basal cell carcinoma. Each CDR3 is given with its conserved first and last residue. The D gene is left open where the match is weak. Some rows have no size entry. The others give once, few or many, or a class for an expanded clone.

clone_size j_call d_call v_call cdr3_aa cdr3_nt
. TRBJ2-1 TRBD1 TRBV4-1 CASSQEGGQGVPYNEQFF TGCGCCAGCAGCCAAGAAGGAGGCCAGGGGGTCCCCTACAATGAGCAGTTCTTC
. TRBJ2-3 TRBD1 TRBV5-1 CASSWTGSGTDTQYF TGCGCCAGCAGCTGGACAGGGAGCGGCACAGATACGCAGTATTTT
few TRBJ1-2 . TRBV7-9 CASSLERYGYTF TGTGCCAGCAGCTTAGAGCGCTATGGCTACACCTTC
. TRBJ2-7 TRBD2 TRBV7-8 CASSTQSGSQYEQYF TGTGCCAGCAGCACCCAAAGCGGGAGCCAATACGAGCAGTACTTC
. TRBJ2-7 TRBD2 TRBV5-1 CASSETSGPYEQYF TGCGCCAGCAGCGAGACTAGCGGCCCCTACGAGCAGTACTTC
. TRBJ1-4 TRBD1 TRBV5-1 CASSSGQGRTTNEKLFF TGCGCCAGCAGCTCCGGACAGGGAAGGACAACTAATGAAAAACTGTTTTTT
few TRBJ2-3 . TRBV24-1 CATSDFAQGSPDTQYF TGTGCCACCAGTGATTTTGCACAGGGAAGCCCAGATACGCAGTATTTT
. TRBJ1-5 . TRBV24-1 CATSDPRGGAGQPQHF TGTGCCACCAGTGATCCTAGGGGAGGGGCCGGCCAGCCCCAGCATTTT
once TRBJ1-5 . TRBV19 CASSADSNQPQHF TGTGCCAGTAGTGCAGATAGCAATCAGCCCCAGCATTTT
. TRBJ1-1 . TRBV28 CASTINGATEAFF TGTGCCAGCACTATTAATGGGGCCACTGAAGCTTTCTTT
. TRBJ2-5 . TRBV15 CATTQGFQETQYF TGTGCCACCACCCAGGGGTTCCAAGAGACCCAGTACTTC
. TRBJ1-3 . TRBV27 CASRTRASGNTIYF TGTGCCAGCAGAACTCGGGCCTCTGGAAACACCATATATTTT
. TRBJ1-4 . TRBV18 CASSPARTGEKLFF TGTGCCAGCTCACCAGCGAGGACGGGTGAAAAACTGTTTTTT
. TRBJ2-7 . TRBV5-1 CASSFQQGRHEQYF TGCGCCAGCAGCTTTCAGCAGGGGCGGCACGAGCAGTACTTC
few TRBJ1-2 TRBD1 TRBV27 CARTLGDRDDGYTF TGTGCCAGGACCTTAGGGGACAGGGACGATGGCTACACCTTC
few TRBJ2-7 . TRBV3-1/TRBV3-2 CASSQGSGPRGEQYF TGTGCCAGCAGCCAAGGGTCAGGCCCGCGGGGAGAGCAGTACTTC